The 28 T cell receptor beta chains given below trace back to one sample, sequenced in a study of Ad26.COV2.S vaccination and SARS-CoV-2 variants. Treatment defined: some 20 received Ad26.COV2.S at low or high dose, single or two shots; 5 received placebo; per-sample allocation not given. Sampling occurred on day 63 after the first vaccine or placebo injection. Using immunoSEQ multiplex PCR, the repertoire was profiled, and TCRdb retains in-frame clones only, with some absent. The data contain more than 350,000 clones, over 75% of them seen just once; the ten biggest clones take up 10% to 15%. This specimen was peripheral blood, taken in a trial of Ad26.COV2.S vaccine versus placebo. The receptors here all came from a person between 18 and 59 years old who received the Ad26.COV2.S COVID-19 vaccine or a placebo.

This sequence joins TRBV6-5 and TRBJ2-7, with 7 bases that match TRBD2. CDR1 and CDR2 (germline): MNHEY, SVGAGI. The CDR3 extends over 11 amino acids. Losses at the gene ends were 5 bases for V and 6 bases for J; bases not matched to a gene: 1. The CDR3 loop is CASSREGEQYF. CDR3 in DNA: TGTGCCAGCAGTAGGGAGGGCGAGCAGTACTTC.

This chain links TRBV5-4 with TRBJ2-7; 7 nucleotides agree with TRBD1. Germline V gene lookup returns CDR1 SGHNT and CDR2 YYREEE (reference sequence). Trimming took 4 bases from V and 0 from J; bases not matched to a gene: 7. CDR3 length equals 15 residues. The CDR3 here is CASSKYRGPSYEQYF. In DNA form, the CDR3 reads TGTGCCAGCAGCAAGTACAGGGGACCCTCCTACGAGCAGTACTTC. The variable domain in full, with the rest retrieved from reference TRBV5-4 and TRBJ2-7, is ETGVTQSPTHLIKTRGQQVTLRCSSQSGHNTVSWYQQALGQGPQFIFQYYREEENGRGNFPPRFSGLQFPNYSSELNVNALELDDSALYLCASSKYRGPSYEQYFGPGTRLTVT.

V and J are TRBV7-9 and TRBJ1-2, with 9 bases lining up with TRBD1. The CDR3 runs to 14 residues. J was trimmed by 8 bases and V by 5 bases; bases with no gene match: 9. Germline V gene lookup returns CDR1 SEHNR and CDR2 FQNEAQ (reference sequence). The CDR3 region has the DNA TGTGCCAGCAGCCACGAGGGACAGGGAATCGGCTACACCTTC. Its protein is CASSHEGQGIGYTF. Full variable domain (missing parts from reference TRBV7-9 and TRBJ1-2): DTGVSQNPRHKITKRGQNVTFRCDPISEHNRLYWYRQTLGQGPEFLTYFQNEAQLEKSRLLSDRFSAERPKGSFSTLEIQRTEQGDSAMYLCASSHEGQGIGYTFGSGTRLTVV.

The rearrangement joins TRBV5-1 to TRBJ1-4; 12 bases align to TRBD1. The CDR3 loop spans 18 amino acids. The trim removed 2 bases at V and 0 bases at J, leaving 5 bases unmatched. Per the germline V gene, CDR1 is SGHRS and CDR2 is YFSETQ. The CDR3 DNA reads as TGCGCCAGCAGCTTCGGGACAGGGGGCGCCCCAACTAATGAAAAACTGTTTTTT. Protein sequence: CASSFGTGGAPTNEKLFF.

CDR3 DNA: TGTGCCAGCAGCCGACAGGGGATTAACTATGGCTACACCTTC. It yields the protein CASSRQGINYGYTF. The genes are TRBV13 and TRBJ1-2, with TRBD1 identical over 8 bases. CDR1 is PRHDT and CDR2 is FYEKMQ in the germline V gene (reference sequence). The length of the CDR3 is 14 residues. The junction had 3 bases not matched to a gene; V was cut back by 5 bases and J by 1 base.

The chain combines TRBV5-4 with TRBJ2-3, with 7 bases lining up with TRBD1. CDR3 size: 15 residues. The germline gives CDR1 SGHNT, CDR2 YYREEE (reference sequence). V shed 3 bases and J 4 bases; nucleotides not matched to a gene: 8. CDR3 residues: CASSWRTGLADTQYF. DNA for the CDR3: TGTGCCAGCAGCTGGAGGACAGGCCTAGCAGATACGCAGTATTTT.

This chain connects TRBV20-1 to TRBJ1-1, with D perhaps matching TRBD1 (6 bases). Per germline, CDR1 DFQATT and CDR2 SNEGSKA (reference sequence). CDR3 length equals 16 residues. V lost 3 bases, J lost 5 bases, and 22 bases lay in between. This chain's CDR3 is CSASHRDGGLFTEAFF. In DNA, the CDR3 is TGCAGTGCTAGTCACCGGGACGGGGGGCTTTTTACTGAAGCTTTCTTT.

The V gene is TRBV27, the J gene TRBJ2-1; the match to TRBD2 covers 14 bases. Germline values: CDR1 MNHEY, CDR2 SMNVEV (reference sequence). CDR3 length equals 16 residues. J lost 10 bases, V lost 2 bases, and 7 bases had no gene match. The CDR3 DNA is TGTGCCAGCAGTTTACCGGGACTAGCGGGAGTAGGGGAGCAGTTCTTC. Encoded protein: CASSLPGLAGVGEQFF.

This clone was found a few times. The chain has TRBV2 and TRBJ1-1, with D tentatively TRBD1 (5 bases). This CDR3 is 15 amino acids long. Germline CDR1 SNHLY, CDR2 FYNNEI. The ends were cut back, 7 bases at V and 12 bases at J, with 27 bases in the middle. DNA of the CDR3: TGTGCCAGCATAGGAGGGGCCCACCTGAGGGCTCCGACTTTCTTT. It yields the protein CASIGGAHLRAPTFF.

The J gene is TRBJ2-7, the V gene TRBV30; a possible D gene is TRBD2 (6 bases). Germline CDR1 is GTSNPN and CDR2 is SVGIG (reference sequence). The CDR3 totals 14 residues. Deletions cut 2 bases from V and 6 bases from J, with 17 bases between. Written as DNA, the CDR3 is TGTGCCTGGAGTCGACTAGTCATGTTGGGCGAGCAGTACTTC. Residues: CAWSRLVMLGEQYF.

The chain couples TRBV27 to TRBJ1-1; a possible D gene is TRBD1 (5 bases). Germline CDR1 MNHEY, CDR2 SMNVEV (reference sequence). The CDR3 is made up of 12 amino acids. Deletions cut 6 bases from V and 6 bases from J, with 11 bases between. CDR3 DNA: TGTGCCAGCAGCCCTCGGGGCGCTGAAGCTTTCTTT. Translated, it gives CASSPRGAEAFF.

DNA for the CDR3: TGTGCCAGCAGCCCAGGGACTTGGAAAACAGATACGCAGTATTTT. The encoded protein is CASSPGTWKTDTQYF. The rearrangement links TRBV9 to TRBJ2-3, with D possibly matching TRBD2 (6 bases). CDR3 length: 15 amino acids. V was clipped by 4 bases and J by 3 bases, with 15 bases between them. CDR1 and CDR2 (germline): SGDLS, YYNGEE. The whole variable domain, filled in from reference TRBV9 and TRBJ2-3, reads DSGVTQTPKHLITATGQRVTLRCSPRSGDLSVYWYQQSLDQGLQFLIQYYNGEERAKGNILERFSAQQFPDLHSELNLSSLELGDSALYFCASSPGTWKTDTQYFGPGTRLTVL.

As regards this clone: Other nucleotide sequences in the sample specify the same CDR3. The J gene is TRBJ1-4, the V gene TRBV5-4, with D hard to call. Trimming removed 0 bases at V and 3 bases at J, with 3 bases between. This CDR3 has 13 residues. CDR1 is SGHNT, CDR2 YYREEE, per germline (reference sequence). The CDR3 nucleotides are TGTGCCAGCAGCTTGGGACCTAATGAAAAACTGTTTTTT. Encoded protein: CASSLGPNEKLFF.

The chain couples TRBV6-5 to TRBJ1-5; perhaps TRBD1 as D (5 bases). CDR1 is MNHEY, CDR2 SVGAGI, per germline. Trimming took 6 bases from V and 7 from J, leaving 13 bases between them. The CDR3 is made up of 13 amino acids. CDR3 in amino acids: CASSRQITQPQHF. For the CDR3, the DNA is TGTGCCAGCAGCAGACAGATCACCCAGCCCCAGCATTTT.

This chain links TRBV10-3 with TRBJ1-5, with D unresolved. The CDR3 is 13 amino acids. The germline CDR1 and CDR2 sequences are ENHRY and SYGVKD. Trimming took 3 bases from V and 0 from J, leaving 3 bases between them. This chain's CDR3 is CAISEVSNQPQHF. The CDR3 bases are TGTGCCATCAGTGAAGTTAGCAATCAGCCCCAGCATTTT.

This chain links TRBV28 with TRBJ1-1; TRBD1 might be the D (6 bases). Germline CDR1 MDHEN, CDR2 SYDVKM. V lost 3 bases and J 7 bases, leaving 21 bases between the germline ends. The CDR3 has 16 residues. The CDR3 nucleotides are TGTGCCAGCAGTTTGGGGTTTGACCGGGGGCGGGTTGAAGCTTTCTTT. Translating it yields CASSLGFDRGRVEAFF.

This clone was detected only a few times. The chain couples TRBV10-1 to TRBJ1-2, with D possibly TRBD1 on 5 matching bases. CDR3 size: 12 residues. CDR1 WNHNN and CDR2 SYGVQD come from the germline V gene (reference sequence). The germline V and J ends were trimmed by 6 bases and 3 bases, with 8 bases remaining between them. Written as DNA, the CDR3 is TGCGCCAGCAGGGGGCAGCACTATGGCTACACCTTC. Its translation is CASRGQHYGYTF.

The chain couples TRBV28 to TRBJ1-5; a possible D gene is TRBD1 (5 bases). CDR1 is MDHEN, CDR2 SYDVKM, per germline. This CDR3 spans 14 amino acids. Trimming stripped 7 bases from V and 2 bases from J, with 12 bases between. This chain's CDR3 is CASKGGAGNQPQHF. The CDR3 DNA reads as TGTGCCAGCAAGGGAGGGGCAGGCAATCAGCCCCAGCATTTT.

The rearrangement links TRBV19 to TRBJ2-5, with a possible D match to TRBD2 (6 bases). Trimming cost V 6 bases and J 4 bases, with 24 bases left between them. The CDR3 has 17 amino acids. Germline-derived CDR1 and CDR2 are LNHDA and SQIVND (reference sequence). The CDR3 region is CASRTVHSRRGVETQYF. The CDR3 DNA is TGTGCCAGTAGAACTGTGCACAGCCGGCGGGGAGTAGAGACCCAGTACTTC.

This clone has more than one count but fewer than ten. The rearrangement uses TRBV5-1 and TRBJ2-7, with D unresolved. This CDR3 has 13 amino acids. Trimming left V 4 bases short and J 0 bases short, with 8 bases between. The germline gives CDR1 SGHRS, CDR2 YFSETQ. CDR3 loop: CASSPRSSYEQYF. The CDR3 DNA is TGCGCCAGCAGCCCTAGGAGCTCCTACGAGCAGTACTTC.

This rearrangement joins TRBV10-3 to TRBJ2-4; 11 positions match TRBD1. Germline V gene sequence: CDR1 ENHRY, CDR2 SYGVKD. This CDR3 is built from 15 residues. J was trimmed by 6 bases and V by 3 bases; bases with no gene match: 4. Written as DNA, the CDR3 is TGTGCCATCAGTGAATCCGGGACAGGGGGAAACATTCAGTACTTC. It encodes CAISESGTGGNIQYF.

This chain joins TRBV10-3 and TRBJ1-1; tentative D call: TRBD1 (6 bases). This CDR3 is built from 15 residues. The germline V and J ends were trimmed by 10 bases and 0 bases, with 18 bases remaining between them. Germline loops: CDR1 ENHRY, CDR2 SYGVKD. The CDR3, as DNA: TGTGCCACCAAAGCCCGACAGGAGATGAACACTGAAGCTTTCTTT. It translates to CATKARQEMNTEAFF.

The DNA for the CDR3 is TGTGCCAGCAGCCTCAGGAGATCTAGCACAGATACGCAGTATTTT. Protein: CASSLRRSSTDTQYF. V is TRBV5-4 and J is TRBJ2-3; no reliable D call. Between the trimmed V and J ends, which lost 4 bases and 0 bases, there was a span of 12 bases. The germline V gene encodes CDR1 SGHNT and CDR2 YYREEE (reference sequence). This CDR3 contains 15 residues.

The rearrangement uses TRBV9 and TRBJ2-5, with 8 bases identical to TRBD2. The junction had 3 bases not matched to a gene; V was cut back by 0 bases and J by 2 bases. CDR1 is SGDLS, CDR2 YYNGEE, per germline. This CDR3 is 15 amino acids long. CDR3: CASSVGTSRQETQYF. CDR3 in DNA: TGTGCCAGCAGCGTAGGGACTAGCCGACAAGAGACCCAGTACTTC.

The V gene is TRBV4-1, the J gene TRBJ2-2; D ambiguous. CDR3 size: 16 residues. Deletions cut 0 bases from V and 0 bases from J, with 8 bases between. Germline assignment: CDR1 MGHRA and CDR2 YSYEKL. CDR3 sequence: CASSQEGGTNTGELFF. Written as DNA, the CDR3 is TGCGCCAGCAGCCAAGAGGGCGGTACGAACACCGGGGAGCTGTTTTTT.

The rearrangement joins TRBV7-2 to TRBJ2-7; the D gene could be TRBD1 or TRBD2 (5 bases each). The CDR3 has 14 residues. The germline CDR1 and CDR2 sequences are SGHTA and FQGNSA. V was trimmed by 0 bases and J by 2 bases, leaving 8 bases between them. The CDR3 region is CASSLAGPAYEQYF. The CDR3 DNA is TGTGCCAGCAGCTTAGCGGGACCCGCCTACGAGCAGTACTTC.

The chain uses TRBV7-2 and TRBJ1-2; D is ambiguous. The CDR3 has 13 amino acids. Germline V gene sequence: CDR1 SGHTA, CDR2 FQGNSA. Trimming cost V 1 base and J 2 bases, with 5 bases left between them. This chain's CDR3 is CASSLDFNYGYTF. The DNA for the CDR3 is TGTGCCAGCAGCTTAGATTTCAACTATGGCTACACCTTC.

The CDR3 bases are TGTGCCAGCAGTTACTCGCTGGGACAGAGCTCCTACGAGCAGTACTTC. Its translation: CASSYSLGQSSYEQYF. V is TRBV6-6 and J is TRBJ2-7; 7 bases align to TRBD1. V lost 0 bases and J lost 0; bases outside the gene matches: 5. This CDR3 contains 16 residues. Per the germline V gene, CDR1 is MNHNY and CDR2 is SVGAGI (reference sequence).